The rows below give T cell receptor beta chains drawn from one sample of a study of cytomegalovirus exposure and HLA in healthy donors. Sequenced by immunoSEQ multiplex PCR; TCRdb stores in-frame clones only, minus some. The table records about 130,000 clones, roughly 86% of them present only once. Material for sequencing was PBMCs. All receptors derive from a man aged 30-40 years in good health and CMV-seronegative. Each CDR3 is given with its conserved first and last residue. D genes are given only for firm matches. Rows may omit the clone size; those that give it use once, few, many or a size class.

clone_size j_call d_call v_call cdr3_aa cdr3_nt
. TRBJ2-7 TRBD2 TRBV6-5 CASHQGGIGEQYF TGTGCCAGCCATCAGGGAGGGATCGGCGAGCAGTACTTC
once TRBJ2-3 . TRBV9 CASSITGSDTQYF TGTGCCAGCAGCATAACAGGGTCCGATACGCAGTATTTT
few TRBJ1-6 . TRBV5-1 CASSLEGGAQSPLHF TGCGCCAGCAGCTTGGAGGGCGGGGCGCAGTCACCCCTCCACTTT
. TRBJ2-4 . TRBV30 CAWSPTSLTEQYF TGTGCCTGGAGTCCTACCTCCTTGACTGAGCAGTACTTC
. TRBJ2-5 . TRBV10-1 CASSDRGAVGAQETQYF TGCGCCAGCAGTGACAGGGGGGCAGTAGGTGCCCAAGAGACCCAGTACTTC
. TRBJ1-2 . TRBV6-1 CASSEAWFPDSYGYTF TGTGCCAGCAGTGAAGCGTGGTTCCCAGACAGCTATGGCTACACCTTC
. TRBJ2-1 . TRBV4-1 CASSQGGGRRTYNEQFF TGCGCCAGCAGCCAAGGAGGGGGTCGCAGGACCTACAATGAGCAGTTCTTC
. TRBJ2-1 . TRBV5-1 CASSPSGVFEQFF TGCGCCAGCAGTCCTTCAGGGGTTTTTGAGCAGTTCTTC
. TRBJ2-6 . TRBV7-3 CASSLQRVGANVLTF TGTGCCAGCAGCTTACAACGGGTTGGGGCCAACGTCCTGACTTTC
. TRBJ2-3 TRBD2 TRBV10-1 CASSGTSGREKGTDTQYF TGCGCCAGCAGTGGGACTAGCGGGAGAGAGAAGGGGACAGATACGCAGTATTTT
once TRBJ2-2 . TRBV5-1 CASSLGERRSTGELFF TGCGCCAGCAGCTTGGGGGAGCGGAGATCCACCGGGGAGCTGTTTTTT
. TRBJ2-3 TRBD1 TRBV2 CASRSDRETDTQYF TGTGCCAGCAGATCCGACAGGGAGACAGATACGCAGTATTTT
. TRBJ1-1 . TRBV9 CASSVDLLRNTEAFF TGTGCCAGCAGCGTAGATCTTCTGAGGAACACTGAAGCTTTCTTT
. TRBJ2-3 . TRBV5-6 CASSLWGSTSTDTQYF TGTGCCAGCAGCTTGTGGGGCAGCACTAGCACAGATACGCAGTATTTT
. TRBJ2-7 . TRBV7-9 CASSSEGVPYYEQYF TGTGCCAGCAGCTCCGAGGGGGTCCCATACTACGAGCAGTACTTC
. TRBJ2-1 . TRBV11-2 CASRGSLMNEQFF TGTGCCAGTAGGGGTAGCCTGATGAATGAGCAGTTCTTC
few TRBJ2-7 TRBD1 TRBV11-2 CASSFWDRGSYEQYF TGTGCCAGCAGCTTTTGGGACAGGGGTTCCTACGAGCAGTACTTC
. TRBJ2-1 TRBD2 TRBV9 CASSVVGREGRNEQFF TGTGCCAGCAGCGTAGTCGGTCGGGAGGGCCGGAATGAGCAGTTCTTC
. TRBJ1-2 TRBD1 TRBV19 CASSIERDRGDYGYTF TGTGCCAGTAGTATAGAACGGGACAGGGGTGACTATGGCTACACCTTC
. TRBJ1-1 . TRBV7-9 CASSPSSTGTNTEAFF TGTGCCAGCAGCCCAAGTTCTACAGGCACGAACACTGAAGCTTTCTTT
. TRBJ2-5 . TRBV5-4 CASSLDGAGETQYF TGTGCCAGCAGCTTGGATGGAGCGGGAGAGACCCAGTACTTC
. TRBJ2-2 . TRBV7-3 CASSLNTGTTGELFF TGTGCCAGCAGCTTAAATACAGGGACCACCGGGGAGCTGTTTTTT
few TRBJ2-7 . TRBV7-9 CASSLTRQYEQYF TGTGCCAGCAGCTTAACGCGGCAATACGAGCAGTACTTC
once TRBJ2-4 TRBD2 TRBV7-2 CASSFLTSGRPLGIQYF TGTGCCAGCAGCTTCCTGACTAGCGGGAGACCGCTTGGCATTCAGTACTTC
. TRBJ2-7 . TRBV14 CASSQGVAYEQYF TGTGCCAGCAGCCAAGGAGTTGCCTACGAGCAGTACTTC
. TRBJ1-5 . TRBV18 CASSPGSDQPQHF TGTGCCAGCTCACCCGGTAGCGATCAGCCCCAGCATTTT